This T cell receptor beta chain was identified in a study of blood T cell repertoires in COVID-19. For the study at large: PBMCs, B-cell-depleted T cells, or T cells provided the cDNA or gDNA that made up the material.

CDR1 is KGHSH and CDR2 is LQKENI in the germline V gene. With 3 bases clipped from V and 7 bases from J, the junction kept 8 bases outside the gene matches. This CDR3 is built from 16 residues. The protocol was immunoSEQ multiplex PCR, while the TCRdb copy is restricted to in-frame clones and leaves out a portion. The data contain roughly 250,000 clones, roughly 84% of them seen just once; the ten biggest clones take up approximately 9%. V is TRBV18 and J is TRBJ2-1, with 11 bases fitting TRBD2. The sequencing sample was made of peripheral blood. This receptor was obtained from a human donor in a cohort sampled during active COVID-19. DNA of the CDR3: TGTGCCAGCTCACCGGAGGGACTAGCGGTTGGGAATGAGCAGTTCTTC. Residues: CASSPEGLAVGNEQFF.